Below, 32 T cell receptor beta chains from the same sample are listed, as sequenced in a study of blood T cell repertoires in COVID-19. TCRdb's table, derived via immunoSEQ multiplex PCR, lists solely in-frame clones and lacks some. The sample includes under 500,000 clones, 87% of them seen just once. Specimen: PBMCs or T cells enriched from blood (not recorded which). These receptors originate from a woman aged 18-29 years with acute COVID-19.

The table lists this clone with a few counts. This CDR3 is also generated by other DNA sequences in the sample. The J gene is TRBJ2-7, the V gene TRBV12-3 or TRBV12-4; no clear D. The CDR3 has 13 residues. V lost 1 base, J lost 3 bases, and 7 bases lay in between. CDR3 protein: CASSLGPIYEQYF. For the CDR3, the DNA is TGTGCCAGCAGTTTAGGGCCAATCTACGAGCAGTACTTC.

The chain has TRBV5-4 and TRBJ2-5, with 8 nucleotides matching TRBD2. The V segment lost 2 bases and the J segment 1 base; nucleotides outside the gene matches: 4. CDR1 and CDR2 (germline): SGHNT, YYREEE (reference sequence). This CDR3 has 15 residues. CDR3 DNA sequence: TGTGCCAGCAGCTTCATAGCGGGGAGCCAAGAGACCCAGTACTTC. It encodes CASSFIAGSQETQYF. The entire variable domain, with the rest obtained from reference TRBV5-4 and TRBJ2-5, is as follows: ETGVTQSPTHLIKTRGQQVTLRCSSQSGHNTVSWYQQALGQGPQFIFQYYREEENGRGNFPPRFSGLQFPNYSSELNVNALELDDSALYLCASSFIAGSQETQYFGPGTRLLVL.

The chain carries TRBV18 and TRBJ1-3; D is perhaps TRBD1 (6 bases). Germline lookup yields CDR1 KGHSH and CDR2 LQKENI. There are 15 residues in the CDR3. Trimming took 3 bases from V and 4 from J, leaving 13 bases between them. The DNA for the CDR3 is TGTGCCAGCTCACCGCTGGGGGCGGCGGGAAACACCATATATTTT. It yields the protein CASSPLGAAGNTIYF.

The chain carries TRBV7-2 and TRBJ2-3; TRBD2 matches at 10 bases. V was clipped by 5 bases and J by 4 bases; unmatched bases: 6. Germline values: CDR1 SGHTA, CDR2 FQGNSA. The length of the CDR3 is 15 residues. The DNA for the CDR3 is TGTGCCAGCAGCGTAACGGGACTAGCGTCAGATACGCAGTATTTT. Its protein product is CASSVTGLASDTQYF.

The V and J genes are TRBV30 and TRBJ1-4; no reliable D call. The CDR3 is made up of 13 amino acids. In germline, CDR1 is GTSNPN, CDR2 SVGIG (reference sequence). Trimming cost V 2 bases and J 6 bases, with 10 bases left between them. CDR3 in DNA: TGTGCCTGGAGTCCTCAGGTTTATGAAAAACTGTTTTTT. Translation: CAWSPQVYEKLFF.

This clone was picked up a small number of times. The J gene is TRBJ1-6, the V gene TRBV3-1 (or the pseudogene TRBV3-2), with 7 bases that match TRBD1. In germline, CDR1 is LGHDT, CDR2 YNNKEL (reference sequence). V shed 4 bases and J 7 bases; nucleotides not matched to a gene: 7. The CDR3 spans 15 residues. Written as DNA, the CDR3 is TGTGCCAGCAGCCCTTCCGGGACAGCGAATTCACCCCTCCACTTT. Protein product: CASSPSGTANSPLHF.

The V gene is TRBV12-5, the J gene TRBJ2-1, with a weak D call TRBD1 (5 bases). The CDR3 contains 15 residues. The ends were cut back, 0 bases at V and 2 bases at J, with 8 bases in the middle. CDR1 and CDR2 from the germline V gene are LGHNT and FRNRAP. The CDR3 nucleotides are TGTGCTAGTGGTTTGGTAGGGGTGACCTACAATGAGCAGTTCTTC. Amino acids: CASGLVGVTYNEQFF.

Comment on this clone: Relative to the germline gene, one junction end is altered; a read error may explain this. The chain joins TRBV7-7 to TRBJ2-7, with 7 bases that match TRBD1. CDR1 and CDR2 (germline): SSHAT, FNYEAQ (reference sequence). This CDR3 has 15 residues. The CDR3: CASSFTGTVSYEQYF. The CDR3, as DNA: TGTGCTAGCAGCTTTACCGGGACAGTTTCCTACGAGCAGTACTTC.

Only one count was recorded for this clone. The genes are TRBV11-2 and TRBJ2-7; 7 bases are a match to TRBD1. V was clipped by 6 bases and J by 6 bases; unmatched bases: 14. The CDR3 is 15 amino acids. Per germline, CDR1 SGHAT and CDR2 FQNNGV. The DNA for the CDR3 is TGTGCCAGCAGAGAACTACAGACAGGGAAGGCCGAGCAGTACTTC. This translates into CASRELQTGKAEQYF.

The chain recombines TRBV19 with TRBJ2-1; 8 bases map to TRBD1. The CDR3 runs to 15 residues. Germline CDR1 LNHDA, CDR2 SQIVND (reference sequence). V shed 6 bases, J shed 6 bases, and the junction held 10 bases outside the gene matches. In DNA, the CDR3 is TGTGCCAGTAGATCGGGACAGGAAAGGGCCAATGAGCAGTTCTTC. It is translated as CASRSGQERANEQFF. Complete variable domain (other parts from reference TRBV19 and TRBJ2-1): DGGITQSPKYLFRKEGQNVTLSCEQNLNHDAMYWYRQDPGQGLRLIYYSQIVNDFQKGDIAEGYSVSREKKESFPLTVTSAQKNPTAFYLCASRSGQERANEQFFGPGTRLTVL.

This clone occurred a few times. This chain connects TRBV7-8 to TRBJ1-2; possibly TRBD1 for D (6 bases). V lost 1 base and J lost 7, with 10 bases in between. This CDR3 is built from 13 residues. Per the germline V gene, CDR1 is SGHVS and CDR2 is FQNEAQ. DNA for the CDR3: TGTGCCAGCAGCTTAGGGGGGCAGGGTGGCTACACCTTC. Amino acid sequence: CASSLGGQGGYTF.

This chain uses TRBV24-1 with TRBJ1-4; maybe TRBD1 (5 bases). Germline V gene data show CDR1 as KGHDR and CDR2 as SFDVKD. V was shortened by 12 bases and J by 8 bases, with 12 bases between the two germline ends. This CDR3 has 11 residues. DNA of the CDR3: TGTGCCCCAGATAGACAGGAAAAACTGTTTTTT. This sequence encodes CAPDRQEKLFF.

Only a few counts were recorded for this clone. V and J are TRBV7-8 and TRBJ2-3; 9 positions match TRBD2. Germline CDR1 reads SGHVS; CDR2 reads FQNEAQ. The V segment lost 0 bases and the J segment 2 bases; nucleotides outside the gene matches: 3. The CDR3 totals 16 residues. Here the CDR3 reads CASSLAAGLATDTQYF. The CDR3 bases are TGTGCCAGCAGCTTAGCCGCGGGACTAGCCACAGATACGCAGTATTTT.

For this clone: A read error may produce the germline difference seen at one junction end. V usage is TRBV11-2 and J usage is TRBJ1-1; D is ambiguous. This CDR3 is 13 amino acids long. Germline V gene data show CDR1 as SGHAT and CDR2 as FQNNGV. DNA for the CDR3: TGTGCCAGCAGCTCCTATGAATGGACTGGAGCTTTCTTT. Its translation: CASSSYEWTGAFF.

This clone has a handful of counts. The rearrangement uses TRBV6-2 or TRBV6-3 and TRBJ2-3; 10 bases are a match to TRBD2. Trimming cost V 2 bases and J 2 bases; bases outside gene matches: 1. Germline V gene data show CDR1 as MNHEY and CDR2 as SVGEGT. The CDR3 is made up of 15 amino acids. The CDR3 sequence is CASSYTSGDTDTQYF. The CDR3 nucleotides read TGTGCCAGCAGTTACACTAGCGGGGACACAGATACGCAGTATTTT.

The rearrangement uses TRBV7-9 and TRBJ2-7; weak D call: TRBD2 (5 bases). CDR3 size: 15 residues. V dropped 5 bases and J dropped 2 bases, with 16 bases sitting between them. Germline V gives CDR1 SEHNR, CDR2 FQNEAQ (reference sequence). DNA for the CDR3: TGTGCCAGCAGCGGAGGCGAGGGTTGGACCTACGAGCAGTACTTC. This sequence encodes CASSGGEGWTYEQYF.

This chain links TRBV5-1 with TRBJ1-4; D may be TRBD1 (6 bases). V was clipped by 0 bases and J by 7 bases, with 16 bases between them. Germline values: CDR1 SGHRS, CDR2 YFSETQ. This CDR3 has 16 amino acids. The CDR3 sequence is CASSLGGDTGGEKLFF. DNA of the CDR3: TGCGCCAGCAGCTTGGGTGGGGACACCGGAGGTGAAAAACTGTTTTTT.

In this sample, this clone turned up a few times. The rearrangement links TRBV5-4 to TRBJ2-7, with TRBD2 matching over 13 bases. V lost 4 bases and J lost 3; bases outside the gene matches: 7. Germline V gives CDR1 SGHNT, CDR2 YYREEE (reference sequence). The length of the CDR3 is 16 residues. Written as DNA, the CDR3 is TGTGCCAGCAGCCACGAGACTAGCGGGAGGTTCTACGAGCAGTACTTC. It encodes CASSHETSGRFYEQYF.

Written as DNA, the CDR3 is TGTGCCAGCAGCGGGCGGGCCGTAAAGTACGAGCAGTACTTC. This encodes CASSGRAVKYEQYF. J is TRBJ2-7 and V is TRBV27; D is perhaps TRBD2 (5 bases). CDR3 length equals 14 residues. The V and J ends lost 6 bases and 4 bases respectively, with 16 bases between them. Germline values: CDR1 MNHEY, CDR2 SMNVEV (reference sequence).

This clone has only one observation. J is TRBJ2-1 and V is TRBV6-5; no clear D gene. The CDR3 is 14 amino acids. Germline CDR1 reads MNHEY; CDR2 reads SVGAGI. Trimming pared 0 bases from V and 4 bases from J, leaving 7 bases between. CDR3 sequence (DNA): TGTGCCAGCAGTTACTCGGCAAGATACAATGAGCAGTTCTTC. Protein product: CASSYSARYNEQFF.

This clone occurred once. The V and J genes are TRBV2 and TRBJ2-7; TRBD2 might be the D (6 bases). CDR1 is SNHLY, CDR2 FYNNEI, per germline. This CDR3 comprises 12 residues. The V end was cut by 6 bases, the J end by 4 bases, with 10 bases between. CDR3 nucleotides: TGTGCCAGCAGCCCTGGGGGGTACGAGCAGTACTTC. Its protein is CASSPGGYEQYF.

DNA for the CDR3: TGCACCAGCAGCCATTCTTTCGGGGGATGCTATGGCTACACCTTC. Its translation is CTSSHSFGGCYGYTF. The chain employs TRBV1 and TRBJ1-2. TRBV1 is marked as a pseudogene. This CDR3 contains 15 residues.

The V call is TRBV3-1 (or the pseudogene TRBV3-2), the J call TRBJ2-3, with TRBD1 matching over 10 bases. With 3 bases clipped from V and 4 bases from J, the junction kept 7 bases outside the gene matches. Germline V gives CDR1 LGHDT, CDR2 YNNKEL (reference sequence). This CDR3 has 16 residues. CDR3 loop: CASSHWTGGSADTQYF. CDR3 nucleotides: TGTGCCAGCAGCCATTGGACAGGGGGGTCCGCAGATACGCAGTATTTT.

The chain combines TRBV9 with TRBJ2-3; no clear D gene. Germline V lookup: CDR1 SGDLS, CDR2 YYNGEE. The CDR3 is made up of 14 amino acids. Trimming stripped 0 bases from V and 1 base from J, with 6 bases between. Here the CDR3 reads CASSVGLGTDTQYF. As DNA, the CDR3 is TGTGCCAGCAGCGTAGGGCTCGGCACAGATACGCAGTATTTT.

The chain combines TRBV4-1 with TRBJ2-3; possible D gene TRBD2, 6 bases. Per germline, CDR1 MGHRA and CDR2 YSYEKL. The ends were cut back, 8 bases at V and 4 bases at J, with 10 bases in the middle. The CDR3 extends over 12 amino acids. This CDR3 reads CASYSGADTQYF. The CDR3 DNA reads TGCGCCAGCTATAGCGGCGCAGATACGCAGTATTTT.

The chain uses TRBV10-3 and TRBJ1-1; D is uncertain. Germline CDR1 and CDR2: ENHRY and SYGVKD. Trimming took 2 bases from V and 3 from J, leaving 10 bases between them. The CDR3 totals 14 residues. CDR3 bases: TGTGCCATCAGTGAGCCCGGTTCGGACACTGAAGCTTTCTTT. Encoded protein: CAISEPGSDTEAFF.

V and J are TRBV6-2 or TRBV6-3 and TRBJ2-1; TRBD2 aligns across 10 bases. Looked up from germline, CDR1 is MNHEY and CDR2 is SVGEGT. The CDR3 contains 16 residues. V gave up 6 bases and J gave up 5 bases; unmatched junction bases: 10. The CDR3 DNA follows: TGTGCCAGCAGCCCGGACTCTAGCGGGAGACACAATGAGCAGTTCTTC. As protein: CASSPDSSGRHNEQFF.

The gene calls are TRBV28 and TRBJ2-7; the D gene is possibly TRBD2 (5 bases). CDR1 and CDR2 (germline): MDHEN, SYDVKM. This CDR3 comprises 12 residues. Trimming left V 6 bases short and J 1 base short, with 7 bases between. CDR3 sequence (DNA): TGTGCCAGCAGGGGCGGGTCCTACGAGCAGTACTTC. Translation gives CASRGGSYEQYF.

The chain joins TRBV5-4 to TRBJ2-7; TRBD1 aligns across 9 bases. The germline CDR1 and CDR2 sequences are SGHNT and YYREEE (reference sequence). J gave up 7 bases and V 5 bases, and 7 bases lay outside the gene matches. This CDR3 has 13 amino acids. The CDR3 sequence: CASREQGAGEQYF. The CDR3 coding sequence is TGTGCCAGCAGGGAACAGGGGGCTGGTGAGCAGTACTTC.

This clone was observed a few times. The chain carries TRBV28 and TRBJ1-2, with 8 bases fitting TRBD1. Trimming removed 6 bases from V and 5 bases from J; junction bases left unmatched: 17. This CDR3 region has 17 residues. CDR1 and CDR2 (germline): MDHEN, SYDVKM. The CDR3 DNA sequence: TGTGCCAGCAGCCCGAACAGCGCCGACAGGGGTCTATATGGCTACACCTTC. As protein: CASSPNSADRGLYGYTF.

V usage is TRBV27 and J usage is TRBJ2-1, with a possible D match to TRBD1 (5 bases). Between the trimmed V and J ends, which lost 4 bases and 0 bases, there was a span of 13 bases. The germline CDR1 and CDR2 sequences are MNHEY and SMNVEV (reference sequence). The CDR3 length is 16 residues. The CDR3 here is CASSSGGRVSYNEQFF. The CDR3 nucleotides are TGTGCCAGCAGTTCAGGTGGCAGGGTCTCCTACAATGAGCAGTTCTTC.

The chain links TRBV19 to TRBJ1-5; no firm D call. Trimming left V 5 bases short and J 0 bases short, with 11 bases between. Per germline, CDR1 LNHDA and CDR2 SQIVND (reference sequence). CDR3 length: 15 amino acids. The CDR3 nucleotides are TGTGCCAGTAGTGGAAGTACAGATAGCAATCAGCCCCAGCATTTT. Residues: CASSGSTDSNQPQHF.